Below, 14 T cell receptor beta chains from the same sample are listed, as sequenced in a study of cytomegalovirus exposure and HLA in healthy donors. PCR was performed using 60 Vbeta and 13 Jbeta primers. Method: immunoSEQ multiplex PCR; TCRdb's copy keeps in-frame clones and lacks some. The profile shows more than 95,000 clones, roughly 74% of them singletons. Sequenced: PBMCs. These receptors were obtained from a woman in her forties or fifties in good health and CMV-seropositive.

The rearrangement joins TRBV9 to TRBJ2-3; tentatively, D is TRBD1 (7 bases). The V end lost 0 bases, the J end lost 2 bases, and 13 bases lay between the germline ends. Germline CDR1 SGDLS, CDR2 YYNGEE. The CDR3 has 16 residues. The CDR3 region is CASSVAEGAVTDTQYF. CDR3 DNA: TGTGCCAGCAGCGTAGCGGAGGGGGCGGTCACAGATACGCAGTATTTT.

This rearrangement joins TRBV11-2 to TRBJ2-7, with 9 bases matching TRBD1. V lost 5 bases to trimming and J lost 4 bases; unmatched junction nucleotides: 9. This CDR3 contains 15 residues. The germline V gene encodes CDR1 SGHAT and CDR2 FQNNGV. Here the CDR3 reads CASSRGTGIEYEQYF. CDR3 DNA sequence: TGTGCCAGCAGCCGAGGGACAGGGATAGAATACGAGCAGTACTTC.

The rearrangement joins TRBV6-6 to TRBJ1-2, with 7 bases lining up with TRBD1. Losses at the gene ends were 4 bases for V and 8 bases for J; bases not matched to a gene: 13. From germline, CDR1 is MNHNY and CDR2 SVGAGI (reference sequence). This CDR3 is 15 amino acids long. CDR3 DNA sequence: TGTGCCAGCAGTTTAGGGAAAGGGGGCGGTAGAGGCTACACCTTC. This codes for CASSLGKGGGRGYTF.

V usage is TRBV6-5 and J usage is TRBJ2-7; TRBD1 aligns across 7 bases. V shed 2 bases and J 4 bases; nucleotides not matched to a gene: 8. The CDR3 extends over 15 amino acids. Germline assignment: CDR1 MNHEY and CDR2 SVGAGI. Here the CDR3 DNA reads TGTGCCAGCAGTTACGATGGACAGGCCGAATACGAGCAGTACTTC. Translation gives CASSYDGQAEYEQYF.

The V and J genes are TRBV6-5 and TRBJ2-1, with 12 bases that match TRBD2. With 7 bases clipped from V and 5 bases from J, the junction kept 3 bases outside the gene matches. Germline lookup yields CDR1 MNHEY and CDR2 SVGAGI. CDR3 length equals 14 residues. In DNA, the CDR3 is TGTGCCAGCACGACTAGCGGGGGCCACAATGAGCAGTTCTTC. Protein product: CASTTSGGHNEQFF.

V gene TRBV11-1 combines with J gene TRBJ2-1, with D tentatively TRBD1 (6 bases). The CDR3 is 15 residues long. V lost 0 bases and J 10 bases, leaving 16 bases between the germline ends. The germline V gene has CDR1 SGHAT and CDR2 FQDESV (reference sequence). This chain's CDR3 is CASSLARAQGKEQFF. CDR3 DNA: TGTGCCAGCAGCTTAGCCCGAGCACAGGGTAAGGAGCAGTTCTTC. The complete variable domain, with remaining parts taken from reference TRBV11-1 and TRBJ2-1, reads EAEVAQSPRYKITEKSQAVAFWCDPISGHATLYWYRQILGQGPELLVQFQDESVVDDSQLPKDRFSAERLKGVDSTLKIQPAELGDSAMYLCASSLARAQGKEQFFGPGTRLTVL.

The V gene is TRBV7-9, the J gene TRBJ2-7, with 7 bases matching TRBD1. Germline lookup yields CDR1 SEHNR and CDR2 FQNEAQ (reference sequence). V was pared by 5 bases and J by 0 bases, with 16 bases of the junction left unmatched. This CDR3 is 18 amino acids long. CDR3 bases: TGTGCCAGCAGCCTCCTCGGGACAGCCTTAGCCATCTCCTACGAGCAGTACTTC. It translates to CASSLLGTALAISYEQYF.

J is TRBJ2-3 and V is TRBV2; 14 bases agree with TRBD2. V was clipped by 7 bases and J by 5 bases; unmatched bases: 5. Per the germline V gene, CDR1 is SNHLY and CDR2 is FYNNEI. The CDR3 length is 15 residues. DNA for the CDR3: TGTGCCAGCAATCGACTAGCGGGGGGGCAAGATACGCAGTATTTT. Translating it yields CASNRLAGGQDTQYF.

About this clone itself: The same CDR3 arises from other DNA sequences in this sample as well. The V gene is TRBV2, the J gene TRBJ2-3; 11 bases agree with TRBD2. CDR3 size: 14 residues. J gave up 5 bases and V 6 bases, and 4 bases lay outside the gene matches. CDR1 and CDR2 from the germline V gene are SNHLY and FYNNEI. The CDR3 loop reads CASRRGTSGDTQYF. The CDR3 DNA reads as TGTGCCAGCAGGCGGGGGACTAGCGGAGATACGCAGTATTTT.

There are a few counts of this clone. V is TRBV29-1 and J is TRBJ2-5; 9 nucleotides line up with TRBD2. CDR3 length equals 14 residues. Germline V lookup: CDR1 SQVTM, CDR2 ANQGSEA. The trim removed 8 bases at V and 5 bases at J, leaving 12 bases unmatched. Here the CDR3 reads CSISGGPGGETQYF. The CDR3, as DNA: TGCAGCATTAGCGGGGGACCCGGTGGGGAGACCCAGTACTTC.

The chain has TRBV29-1 and TRBJ2-3, with D possibly TRBD2 on 7 matching bases. The CDR3 has 14 amino acids. Germline V gene sequence: CDR1 SQVTM, CDR2 ANQGSEA. Trimming removed 7 bases at V and 5 bases at J, with 19 bases between. The CDR3 is CSGVGGGAVDTQYF. For the CDR3, the DNA is TGCAGCGGCGTAGGAGGGGGGGCCGTAGATACGCAGTATTTT.

V gene TRBV9 combines with J gene TRBJ2-2, with 9 bases identical to TRBD2. Unmatched junction bases numbered 6, after V lost 9 bases and J lost 6 bases. Germline lookup yields CDR1 SGDLS and CDR2 YYNGEE. The CDR3 loop spans 13 amino acids. The CDR3 is CATAGGKAGELFF. CDR3 in DNA: TGTGCCACCGCGGGGGGGAAGGCCGGGGAGCTGTTTTTT.

The chain couples TRBV6-1 to TRBJ1-5, with a possible D match to TRBD1 (5 bases). Per the germline V gene, CDR1 is MNHNS and CDR2 is SASEGT. The CDR3 has 14 residues. V lost 4 bases and J lost 4, with 11 bases in between. DNA for the CDR3: TGTGCCAGCAGTGTTTTCAGGGATAATCAGCCCCAGCATTTT. Protein product: CASSVFRDNQPQHF.

The rearrangement joins TRBV11-2 to TRBJ2-1; no clear D. V was pared by 4 bases and J by 6 bases, with 4 bases between. This CDR3 has 11 amino acids. CDR1 and CDR2 from the germline V gene are SGHAT and FQNNGV. CDR3 loop: CASSSFNEQFF. The CDR3 DNA reads TGTGCCAGCAGCTCTTTCAATGAGCAGTTCTTC.